These 13 T cell receptor beta chains came from one sample sequenced in a study of blood T cells in healthy people across ages. A second PCR, run for roughly 7 to 11 cycles, used a sample-barcoded 5' primer plus a J-beta primer mix. TCRdb recomputed calls from the 5' RACE reads with MiXCR, one row per CDR3 protein. Found here are about 570,000 distinct CDR3 sequences, about 25% of them singletons; the top ten hold about 18%. What was sequenced was blood. The receptors were sampled from a woman between 65 and 79 years old in good health.

This clonotype was recorded once. The chain uses TRBV27 and TRBJ2-4, with 9 bases lining up with TRBD1. The CDR3 is made up of 16 amino acids. Germline V gene sequence: CDR1 MNHEY, CDR2 SMNVEV (reference sequence). Unmatched junction bases numbered 8, after V lost 5 bases and J lost 3 bases. DNA of the CDR3: TGTGCCAGCAGTACAAGACAGGGGGGACTCAAAAACATTCAGTACTTC. Encoded protein: CASSTRQGGLKNIQYF.

The V and J genes are TRBV4-3 and TRBJ2-1, with D uncertain. CDR1 is LGHNA, CDR2 YSLEER, per germline. V was pared by 0 bases and J by 10 bases, with 10 bases between. There are 13 residues in the CDR3. CDR3 residues: CASSQDQTVEQFF. As DNA, the CDR3 is TGCGCCAGCAGCCAAGATCAGACCGTCGAGCAGTTCTTC.

The chain employs TRBV6-1 and TRBJ2-3; 7 positions match TRBD1. This CDR3 is built from 15 residues. The germline V gene has CDR1 MNHNS and CDR2 SASEGT. V shed 7 bases and J 4 bases; nucleotides not matched to a gene: 11. The CDR3 DNA follows: TGTGCCAGCACCCAAAGAAGGGGGCGGGCAGATACGCAGTATTTT. It translates to CASTQRRGRADTQYF.

This clonotype was observed at least ten times. The chain combines TRBV29-1 with TRBJ2-5; 7 bases line up with TRBD1. The trim removed 3 bases at V and 1 base at J, leaving 2 bases unmatched. Germline V gene data show CDR1 as SQVTM and CDR2 as ANQGSEA. The CDR3 runs to 13 residues. The chain's CDR3 is CSVDRGSQETQYF. The CDR3 DNA reads TGCAGCGTTGACAGGGGGTCCCAAGAGACCCAGTACTTC.

V gene TRBV27 combines with J gene TRBJ1-1; D uncertain. Trimming shortened V by 5 bases and J by 7 bases, and 20 bases separated the two germline ends. The CDR3 is made up of 15 amino acids. The germline V gene has CDR1 MNHEY and CDR2 SMNVEV (reference sequence). CDR3 nucleotides: TGTGCCAGCAGTCCACGGACGGCATTAGGGAATGAAGCTTTCTTT. It encodes CASSPRTALGNEAFF.

The chain combines TRBV6-2 or TRBV6-3 with TRBJ1-2, with 7 bases lining up with TRBD1. CDR3 length equals 14 residues. The V gene's germline CDR1 is MNHEY and CDR2 SVGEGT. The ends lost 6 bases at V and 4 bases at J; junction bases unmatched: 8. The CDR3 reads CASRKTGSSYGYTF. The CDR3, as DNA: TGTGCCAGCAGAAAGACAGGGTCCTCCTATGGCTACACCTTC.

This clonotype showed up just a few times. The J gene is TRBJ2-5, the V gene TRBV2; D gene uncertain. CDR3 length equals 12 residues. Trimming pared 3 bases from V and 4 bases from J, leaving 6 bases between. The V gene's germline CDR1 is SNHLY and CDR2 FYNNEI. CDR3 DNA sequence: TGTGCCAGCAGTGATTCGCGAGAGACCCAGTACTTC. It yields the protein CASSDSRETQYF.

The table lists this clonotype with a few counts. This chain connects TRBV4-3 to TRBJ2-3; weak D call: TRBD2 (6 bases). V lost 0 bases to trimming and J lost 2 bases, with 12 bases between them. The CDR3 spans 16 residues. The germline V gene has CDR1 LGHNA and CDR2 YSLEER. DNA for the CDR3: TGCGCCAGCAGCCAAGATCGGCGGGGTGACACAGATACGCAGTATTTT. Translated, it gives CASSQDRRGDTDTQYF.

The chain recombines TRBV12-3 or TRBV12-4 with TRBJ1-2, with TRBD1 as a possible D gene (6 bases). This CDR3 is built from 15 residues. The ends were cut back, 1 base at V and 8 bases at J, with 17 bases in the middle. The CDR3 sequence is CASSLGGGGDRGYTF. As DNA, the CDR3 is TGTGCCAGCAGTTTAGGGGGAGGGGGGGACCGAGGCTACACCTTC.

The V gene is TRBV7-2, the J gene TRBJ1-1; D is possibly TRBD1 (5 bases). In germline, CDR1 is SGHTA, CDR2 FQGNSA. The CDR3 is 15 residues long. Trimming took off 3 bases at V and 1 base at J, with 12 bases between the two ends. Written as DNA, the CDR3 is TGTGCCAGCAGCTTTGGGGGGGTCAGGAACACTGAAGCTTTCTTT. Its translation: CASSFGGVRNTEAFF.

This clonotype was picked up many times. This sequence joins TRBV5-1 and TRBJ2-7; a weak D match, TRBD2 (5 bases). Deletions cut 2 bases from V and 6 bases from J, with 12 bases between. The CDR3 sequence is 13 residues long. CDR1 and CDR2 (germline): SGHRS, YFSETQ. CDR3 protein: CASSFGLRGEQYF. The CDR3 DNA sequence: TGCGCCAGCAGCTTTGGTCTTCGGGGCGAGCAGTACTTC.

The chain employs TRBV4-2 and TRBJ2-1; D perhaps matches TRBD2 (5 bases). V lost 0 bases and J lost 3, with 12 bases in between. Looked up from germline, CDR1 is LGHNA and CDR2 is YNFKEQ. The CDR3 contains 16 residues. The CDR3 loop is CASSQDEGGYYNEQFF. In DNA, the CDR3 is TGTGCCAGCAGCCAAGATGAGGGCGGGTACTACAATGAGCAGTTCTTC.

The chain joins TRBV7-2 to TRBJ2-4, with unresolved D. Germline assignment: CDR1 SGHTA and CDR2 FQGNSA. This CDR3 region has 13 residues. The ends were cut back, 4 bases at V and 5 bases at J, with 9 bases in the middle. The CDR3 here is CASSSRVENIQYF. CDR3 sequence (DNA): TGTGCCAGCAGCTCAAGGGTAGAAAACATTCAGTACTTC. The full variable domain, with the rest looked up from reference TRBV7-2 and TRBJ2-4, is GAGVSQSPSNKVTEKGKDVELRCDPISGHTALYWYRQSLGQGLEFLIYFQGNSAPDKSGLPSDRFSAERTGGSVSTLTIQRTQQEDSAVYLCASSSRVENIQYFGAGTRLSVL.